The 14 T cell receptor beta chains below all came from one sample that was sequenced in a study of blood T cell repertoires in COVID-19. Sequencing was performed with immunoSEQ multiplex PCR; in TCRdb, only in-frame clones are kept and a portion is missing. The sample has 100,000 to 110,000 clones, approximately 81% seen once; the top ten hold around 13%. Sequencing was performed on peripheral blood. The receptors stem from a human donor in a cohort sampled during active COVID-19.

The chain recombines TRBV5-1 with TRBJ1-2, with TRBD1 identical over 10 bases. The CDR3 loop spans 16 amino acids. CDR1 is SGHRS, CDR2 YFSETQ, per germline. The V segment lost 0 bases and the J segment 7 bases; nucleotides outside the gene matches: 9. CDR3 sequence: CASSLAGTGDIGGYTF. CDR3 nucleotide sequence: TGCGCCAGCAGCTTGGCCGGGACAGGGGATATAGGTGGCTACACCTTC.

The rearrangement links TRBV7-2 to TRBJ1-4; TRBD1 matches 7 bases. The CDR3 consists of 16 residues. Germline V gives CDR1 SGHTA, CDR2 FQGNSA. V lost 5 bases, J lost 8 bases, and 14 bases stayed unmatched. CDR3: CASSPRAGTEGEKLFF. CDR3 sequence (DNA): TGTGCCAGCAGCCCCCGCGCGGGGACAGAAGGGGAAAAACTGTTTTTT.

The V and J genes are TRBV5-1 and TRBJ1-1; D is ambiguous. The germline V gene has CDR1 SGHRS and CDR2 YFSETQ. V was clipped by 2 bases and J by 5 bases, with 10 bases between them. This CDR3 has 13 residues. For the CDR3, the DNA is TGCGCCAGCAGCTTAGCGCTCGGGACTGAAGCTTTCTTT. This translates into CASSLALGTEAFF.

The chain uses TRBV6-5 and TRBJ2-7, with 7 bases identical to TRBD1. Germline-derived CDR1 and CDR2 are MNHEY and SVGAGI. The J segment lost 8 bases and the V segment lost 4 bases, leaving 11 bases of the junction unmatched. CDR3 length equals 14 residues. The CDR3 sequence: CASSSRWDSGQQYF. The CDR3 DNA reads TGTGCCAGCAGTTCGCGATGGGACAGTGGTCAGCAGTACTTC.

The chain employs TRBV7-8 and TRBJ2-3; possible D gene TRBD2, 6 bases. The V end lost 8 bases, the J end lost 1 base, and 13 bases lay between the germline ends. Germline CDR1 SGHVS, CDR2 FQNEAQ. This CDR3 is built from 14 residues. In nucleotides, the CDR3 is TGTGCCAGCGTTATGCGGGACCGCACAGATACGCAGTATTTT. Translation gives CASVMRDRTDTQYF. The variable domain in full, with the rest retrieved from reference TRBV7-8 and TRBJ2-3, is GAGVSQSPRYKVAKRGQDVALRCDPISGHVSLFWYQQALGQGPEFLTYFQNEAQLDKSGLPSDRFFAERPEGSVSTLKIQRTQQEDSAVYLCASVMRDRTDTQYFGPGTRLTVL.

In its sample, this clone was seen once. The V and J genes are TRBV5-1 and TRBJ1-1; maybe TRBD1 (6 bases). Germline V lookup: CDR1 SGHRS, CDR2 YFSETQ. V was trimmed by 4 bases and J by 2 bases, leaving 15 bases between them. The CDR3 contains 15 residues. CDR3 bases: TGCGCCAGCAGCCCGGGCGACAGGCCCAACACTGAAGCTTTCTTT. Translation: CASSPGDRPNTEAFF.

V gene TRBV29-1 combines with J gene TRBJ1-2, with D unresolved. Trimming left V 5 bases short and J 2 bases short, with 6 bases between. The CDR3 spans 11 residues. Looked up from germline, CDR1 is SQVTM and CDR2 is ANQGSEA. The CDR3 sequence: CSVQANYGYTF. The DNA for the CDR3 is TGCAGCGTTCAGGCCAACTATGGCTACACCTTC.

The V call is TRBV7-9, the J call TRBJ2-2; D is perhaps TRBD1 (5 bases). V was cut by 3 bases and J by 2 bases, with 10 bases left in between. This CDR3 is built from 15 residues. Per the germline V gene, CDR1 is SEHNR and CDR2 is FQNEAQ (reference sequence). CDR3 nucleotide sequence: TGTGCCAGCAGCTTTTTCACAGGCAACACCGGGGAGCTGTTTTTT. Residues: CASSFFTGNTGELFF. Full variable domain (remainder filled in from reference TRBV7-9 and TRBJ2-2): DTGVSQNPRHKITKRGQNVTFRCDPISEHNRLYWYRQTLGQGPEFLTYFQNEAQLEKSRLLSDRFSAERPKGSFSTLEIQRTEQGDSAMYLCASSFFTGNTGELFFGEGSRLTVL.

This clone was detected a few times. CDR3 residues: CASSKGQDFYEQYF. CDR3 in DNA: TGTGCCAGCAGCAAGGGACAGGACTTCTACGAGCAGTACTTC. The V call is TRBV5-4, the J call TRBJ2-7; TRBD1 aligns across 8 bases. CDR1 is SGHNT, CDR2 YYREEE, per germline (reference sequence). This CDR3 is 14 amino acids long. The trim removed 4 bases at V and 3 bases at J, leaving 6 bases unmatched.

The chain uses TRBV1 and TRBJ2-7; the table's D call TRBD1 went unverified against the DNA. TRBV1 corresponds to a pseudogene. The CDR3 is made up of 12 amino acids. CDR3 DNA sequence: TGCACCAGCGGCGGTACAGGGTACGAGCAGTACTTC. The encoded protein is CTSGGTGYEQYF.

This chain connects TRBV6-6 to TRBJ1-5, with D perhaps matching TRBD1 (5 bases). Germline values: CDR1 MNHNY, CDR2 SVGAGI (reference sequence). V gave up 2 bases and J gave up 13 bases, with 18 bases separating them. The CDR3 consists of 14 residues. The CDR3 DNA sequence: TGTGCCAGCAGTTACCTTTCCGACAGTGCCTTTCAGCATTTT. Its translation: CASSYLSDSAFQHF.

The CDR3 sequence is CASSLKGAGGRTQYF. CDR3 DNA sequence: TGTGCCAGCAGCTTGAAGGGGGCCGGAGGGCGGACGCAGTATTTT. The chain joins TRBV7-2 to TRBJ2-3; tentative D call: TRBD1 (7 bases). CDR1 and CDR2 from the germline V gene are SGHTA and FQGNSA. The V end lost 3 bases, the J end lost 9 bases, and 19 bases lay between the germline ends. The CDR3 totals 15 residues.

The chain joins TRBV10-3 to TRBJ2-2; D unresolved. This CDR3 is 15 amino acids long. Trimming took 0 bases from V and 4 from J, leaving 9 bases between them. From germline, CDR1 is ENHRY and CDR2 SYGVKD. The CDR3 bases are TGTGCCATCAGTGAGTCGCAACTGATCACCGGGGAGCTGTTTTTT. It codes for CAISESQLITGELFF.

This clone was observed a single time. The chain combines TRBV4-3 with TRBJ2-1; 9 bases match TRBD2. J was trimmed by 0 bases and V by 0 bases; bases with no gene match: 18. The germline CDR1 and CDR2 sequences are LGHNA and YSLEER. The CDR3 is 22 residues long. CDR3 sequence: CASSQELVASGTVSSSYNEQFF. CDR3 DNA: TGCGCCAGCAGCCAAGAGTTGGTCGCTAGCGGGACCGTATCGAGCTCCTACAATGAGCAGTTCTTC.